Here is one TCR beta chain with its context. Sequencing was performed with immunoSEQ multiplex PCR; in TCRdb, only in-frame clones are kept and a portion is missing. The repertoire consists of about 660,000 clones, with more than 75% occurring once and the leading ten covering approximately 0.011%. The source of the sample is a study of shared T cell receptors in the human thymus. The germline V gene encodes CDR1 ENHRY and CDR2 SYGVKD. The CDR3 consists of 14 residues. With 10 bases removed from V and 2 bases from J, the gap between germline ends came to 16 bases. These data also featured in a second study, about human thymus T cells.

The chain joins TRBV10-3 to TRBJ2-3; D might be TRBD2 (5 bases). The TCR comes from a boy younger than two with a congenital heart defect. Material for sequencing was thymocytes. CDR3 nucleotide sequence: TGTGCCACCACCTCGACCGGGGTCACAGATACGCAGTATTTT. Translated: CATTSTGVTDTQYF.